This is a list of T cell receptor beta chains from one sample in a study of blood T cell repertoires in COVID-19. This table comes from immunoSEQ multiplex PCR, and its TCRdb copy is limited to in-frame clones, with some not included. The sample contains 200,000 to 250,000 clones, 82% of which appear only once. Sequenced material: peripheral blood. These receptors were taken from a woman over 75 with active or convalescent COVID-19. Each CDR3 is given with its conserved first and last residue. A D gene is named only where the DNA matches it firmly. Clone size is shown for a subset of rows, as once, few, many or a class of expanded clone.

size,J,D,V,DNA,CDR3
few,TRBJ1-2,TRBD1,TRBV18,TGTGCCAGCTCACCTTCTCTGGACAGGGGGAATGGCTACACCTTC,CASSPSLDRGNGYTF
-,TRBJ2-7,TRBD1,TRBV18,TGTGCCAGCTCACCACCGTTGCCAGGGGGTCGGTACGAGCAGTACTTC,CASSPPLPGGRYEQYF
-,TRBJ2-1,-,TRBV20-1,TGCAGTGCAGGAAGGGGGAATGAGCAGTTCTTC,CSAGRGNEQFF
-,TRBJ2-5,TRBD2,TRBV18,TGTGCCAGCTCACCAGGTACTAGCGGGGCCCAAGAGACCCAGTACTTC,CASSPGTSGAQETQYF
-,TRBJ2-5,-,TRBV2,TGTGCCAGCAGTCCTGGCATGGAGACCCAGTACTTC,CASSPGMETQYF
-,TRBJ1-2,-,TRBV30,TGTGCCTGGAGTGTAAGGCAGGGCGTCGGCTACACCTTC,CAWSVRQGVGYTF
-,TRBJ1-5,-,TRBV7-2,TGTGCCAGCAGCTTAGGTGGCGGGGGCAGTCAGCCCCAGCATTTT,CASSLGGGGSQPQHF
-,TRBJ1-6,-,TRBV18,TGTGCCAGCTCACAGGACAGTCGGTCACCCCTCCACTTT,CASSQDSRSPLHF
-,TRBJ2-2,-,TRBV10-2,TGCGCCAGCAGTGGGCCCCCAGGGAACCCGAACACCGGGGAGCTGTTTTTT,CASSGPPGNPNTGELFF
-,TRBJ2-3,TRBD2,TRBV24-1,TGTGCCACCAGTGACCCGTCAGCGGGGGGTAGGGATACGCAGTATTTT,CATSDPSAGGRDTQYF
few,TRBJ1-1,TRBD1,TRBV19,TGTGCCAGTAGTCCCCGGCAGGGGGCCGTCACTGAAGCTTTCTTT,CASSPRQGAVTEAFF